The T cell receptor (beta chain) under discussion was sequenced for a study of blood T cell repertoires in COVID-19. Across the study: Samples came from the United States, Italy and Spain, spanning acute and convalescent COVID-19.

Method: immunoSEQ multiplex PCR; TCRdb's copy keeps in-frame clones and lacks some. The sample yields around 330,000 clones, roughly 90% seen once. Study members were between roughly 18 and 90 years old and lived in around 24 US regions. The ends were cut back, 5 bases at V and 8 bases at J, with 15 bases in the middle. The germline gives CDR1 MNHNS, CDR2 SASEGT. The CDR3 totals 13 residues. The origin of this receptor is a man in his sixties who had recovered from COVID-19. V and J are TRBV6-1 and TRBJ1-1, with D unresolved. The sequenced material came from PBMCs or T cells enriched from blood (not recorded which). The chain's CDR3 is CASSSRGNREAFF. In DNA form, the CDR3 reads TGTGCCAGCAGTTCGAGAGGTAATCGGGAAGCTTTCTTT.